Following are 32 T cell receptor beta chains from one sample sequenced in a study of T-cell reconstitution after alpha-beta-depleted transplantation in children. Library preparation (for TCRbeta) was performed with unique molecular identifiers. TCRdb processed the PCR reads anew with MiXCR; each CDR3 protein has one entry. The data show almost 600,000 distinct CDR3 sequences, 25% to 30% seen once. This sample comprised PBMCs, obtained before TCRalphabeta/CD19-depleted stem cell transplant. The receptor set was obtained from a boy younger than two with Wiskott-Aldrich syndrome, due to receive a stem cell transplant.

This clonotype has more than one count but fewer than ten. At one of its ends the junction is not consistent with the germline gene, which may arise from a read error. The gene calls are TRBV7-9 and TRBJ2-3; D may be TRBD1 or TRBD2 (5 bases each). Germline CDR1 and CDR2: SEHNR and FQNEAQ (reference sequence). The CDR3 loop spans 15 amino acids. The CDR3 sequence is CASSLIGVGATDTHF. CDR3 bases: TGTGCCAGCAGCTTAATAGGCGTCGGGGCCACAGATACGCATTTT.

V gene TRBV7-9 combines with J gene TRBJ2-5; no clear D. This CDR3 comprises 12 residues. The V end lost 3 bases, the J end lost 2 bases, and 4 bases lay between the germline ends. CDR1 and CDR2 from the germline V gene are SEHNR and FQNEAQ (reference sequence). The CDR3 protein is CASSFMQETQYF. CDR3 nucleotide sequence: TGTGCCAGCAGCTTTATGCAAGAGACCCAGTACTTC.

This clonotype has only a few counts. The chain employs TRBV12-3 or TRBV12-4 and TRBJ1-2, with TRBD1 as a possible D gene (5 bases). This CDR3 region has 12 residues. The V and J ends lost 6 bases and 4 bases respectively, with 9 bases between them. The CDR3 nucleotides read TGTGCCAGCAGGGGAAGGGGCTATGGCTACACCTTC. Translation gives CASRGRGYGYTF.

The chain carries TRBV20-1 and TRBJ2-3; 8 bases are a match to TRBD2. The germline V gene has CDR1 DFQATT and CDR2 SNEGSKA (reference sequence). V dropped 6 bases and J dropped 3; count of bases not matched to a gene: 11. The CDR3 has 15 residues. The CDR3 bases are TGCAGTGCAGAGACTAGCGAAGGTCGGACAGATACGCAGTATTTT. Translated, it gives CSAETSEGRTDTQYF.

The chain links TRBV19 to TRBJ2-1; 10 bases line up with TRBD2. CDR1 LNHDA and CDR2 SQIVND come from the germline V gene (reference sequence). Trimming removed 8 bases from V and 7 bases from J; junction bases left unmatched: 14. The CDR3 extends over 16 amino acids. The CDR3 DNA reads as TGTGCCAGTTCTAGCGGGAGAGGGGGGGTAAGGAATGAGCAGTTCTTC. Translated, it gives CASSSGRGGVRNEQFF.

The gene calls are TRBV3-1 and TRBJ2-5; unclear D gene. V was pared by 4 bases and J by 2 bases, with 8 bases between. The CDR3 covers 13 residues. Germline CDR1 reads LGHDT; CDR2 reads YNNKEL (reference sequence). The CDR3 DNA reads as TGTGCCAGCAGCCCCCTGGCGCAAGAGACCCAGTACTTC. Protein: CASSPLAQETQYF.

The chain links TRBV12-3 or TRBV12-4 to TRBJ2-1; the match to TRBD2 covers 10 bases. J gave up 0 bases and V 6 bases, and 14 bases lay outside the gene matches. The CDR3 is made up of 19 amino acids. The CDR3 DNA reads as TGTGCCAGCAGCCGGCGAGGACTAGCGGTTTTGAGCTCCTACAATGAGCAGTTCTTC. Protein: CASSRRGLAVLSSYNEQFF.

This clonotype was seen a handful of times. This chain uses TRBV12-3 or TRBV12-4 with TRBJ2-1; 8 bases fit TRBD2. The trim removed 3 bases at V and 9 bases at J, leaving 7 bases unmatched. The CDR3 loop spans 14 amino acids. CDR3 coding DNA: TGTGCCAGCAGTTTGGGGGGACTAGTCACTGAGCAGTTCTTC. Its translation: CASSLGGLVTEQFF.

This clonotype has just a few counts. The rearrangement links TRBV6-6 to TRBJ2-1; D gene ambiguous. Trimming shortened V by 3 bases and J by 10 bases, and 7 bases separated the two germline ends. CDR3 length equals 11 residues. Germline V gene lookup returns CDR1 MNHNY and CDR2 SVGAGI (reference sequence). In nucleotides, the CDR3 is TGTGCCAGCAGTTATTCTATGGAGCAGTTCTTC. Translating it yields CASSYSMEQFF.

This clonotype has a handful of counts. J is TRBJ2-5 and V is TRBV7-6; D call uncertain. Trimming stripped 3 bases from V and 2 bases from J, with 19 bases between. The CDR3 is 17 amino acids. CDR1 SGHVS and CDR2 FNYEAQ come from the germline V gene. The CDR3 sequence: CASSFSDGGWVQETQYF. CDR3 bases: TGTGCCAGCAGCTTCTCAGACGGTGGATGGGTACAAGAGACCCAGTACTTC.

V usage is TRBV4-1 and J usage is TRBJ2-2; D remains unclear. CDR3 size: 16 residues. Trimming removed 0 bases from V and 5 bases from J, with 13 bases in between. Germline V CDR1 and CDR2: MGHRA, YSYEKL. Written as DNA, the CDR3 is TGCGCCAGCAGCCAAGATCTTTCTAGATGGACCGGGGAGCTGTTTTTT. Its protein is CASSQDLSRWTGELFF.

This clonotype appeared many times. The chain employs TRBV5-1 and TRBJ2-2; 7 bases agree with TRBD1. The CDR3 sequence is 17 residues long. Trimming took 4 bases from V and 0 from J; bases not matched to a gene: 9. The germline V gene has CDR1 SGHRS and CDR2 YFSETQ. Written as DNA, the CDR3 is TGCGCCAGCAGCATATTCGCCGGGACAGCGAACACCGGGGAGCTGTTTTTT. This translates into CASSIFAGTANTGELFF.

The V and J genes are TRBV6-2 or TRBV6-3 and TRBJ2-1; TRBD2 aligns across 10 bases. This CDR3 comprises 15 residues. V shed 2 bases and J 10 bases; nucleotides not matched to a gene: 8. Germline CDR1 reads MNHEY; CDR2 reads SVGEGT. CDR3 amino acids: CASSYGSGRRGEQFF. The CDR3 region has the DNA TGTGCCAGCAGTTACGGTAGCGGGAGGCGGGGAGAGCAGTTCTTC.

The sample holds a few counts of this clonotype. V gene TRBV7-6 combines with J gene TRBJ2-2, with 10 positions matching TRBD1. Germline V gene data show CDR1 as SGHVS and CDR2 as FNYEAQ. This CDR3 region has 17 residues. V shed 4 bases and J 4 bases; nucleotides not matched to a gene: 9. In DNA, the CDR3 is TGTGCCAGCAGCTCGAAACCCCGGACAGGGGGCACCGGGGAGCTGTTTTTT. Translating gives CASSSKPRTGGTGELFF.

V usage is TRBV28 and J usage is TRBJ2-1, with 9 bases aligning to TRBD2. V lost 7 bases, J lost 3 bases, and 4 bases stayed unmatched. CDR3 length: 14 residues. Germline V gene sequence: CDR1 MDHEN, CDR2 SYDVKM. CDR3 DNA sequence: TGTGCCAGCAAGGCGGGAGGGAACTACAATGAGCAGTTCTTC. Amino acids: CASKAGGNYNEQFF.

The chain links TRBV11-2 to TRBJ1-4; D unclear. Germline V lookup: CDR1 SGHAT, CDR2 FQNNGV. The CDR3 sequence is 18 residues long. V was pared by 5 bases and J by 0 bases, with 19 bases between. CDR3 coding DNA: TGTGCCAGCAGCCCCCTCGGAGGCCCTTTCGCAACTAATGAAAAACTGTTTTTT. Protein: CASSPLGGPFATNEKLFF.

This clonotype showed up just a few times. The V and J genes are TRBV27 and TRBJ2-7; no clear D. The CDR3 consists of 13 residues. Trimming took 6 bases from V and 4 from J, leaving 13 bases between them. Germline V gives CDR1 MNHEY, CDR2 SMNVEV (reference sequence). The CDR3 protein is CASSPRAEYEQYF. DNA of the CDR3: TGTGCCAGCAGCCCTAGGGCAGAGTACGAGCAGTACTTC.

A few counts support this clonotype. The chain recombines TRBV25-1 with TRBJ1-2; weak D call: TRBD1 (6 bases). Germline V gene lookup returns CDR1 MGHDK and CDR2 SYGVNS. The CDR3 sequence is 13 residues long. The ends were cut back, 5 bases at V and 5 bases at J, with 12 bases in the middle. CDR3 protein: CASSLGGRYGYTF. In DNA, the CDR3 is TGTGCCAGCAGTTTAGGGGGAAGATATGGCTACACCTTC.

The chain combines TRBV20-1 with TRBJ1-2, with D tentatively TRBD1 (5 bases). CDR1 and CDR2 from the germline V gene are DFQATT and SNEGSKA (reference sequence). The V end was cut by 4 bases, the J end by 4 bases, with 10 bases between. The CDR3 totals 12 residues. The CDR3 is CSATGRGYGYTF. In nucleotides, the CDR3 is TGCAGTGCTACAGGGCGAGGCTATGGCTACACCTTC.

The CDR3: CASSFMPGELFF. CDR3 in DNA: TGTGCCAGCAGTTTTATGCCCGGGGAGCTGTTTTTT. The chain has TRBV12-3 or TRBV12-4 and TRBJ2-2; D gene ambiguous. Trimming shortened V by 3 bases and J by 6 bases, and 5 bases separated the two germline ends. CDR3 size: 12 residues.

The gene calls are TRBV30 and TRBJ2-7; D is unresolved. Trimming took off 4 bases at V and 1 base at J, with 8 bases between the two ends. Germline-derived CDR1 and CDR2 are GTSNPN and SVGIG (reference sequence). The CDR3 has 12 amino acids. CDR3 amino acids: CAWTPNSYEQYF. The CDR3 coding sequence is TGTGCCTGGACTCCGAATTCCTACGAGCAGTACTTC. The full variable domain, with the rest looked up from reference TRBV30 and TRBJ2-7, is SQTIHQWPATLVQPVGSPLSLECTVEGTSNPNLYWYRQAAGRGLQLLFYSVGIGQISSEVPQNLSASRPQDRQFILSSKKLLLSDSGFYLCAWTPNSYEQYFGPGTRLTVT.

The CDR3 coding sequence is TGCAGTGCTAGAAGGGGGCAGGATCGCCAGCCCCAGCATTTT. This codes for CSARRGQDRQPQHF. The chain is built from TRBV20-1 and TRBJ1-5, with 7 bases matching TRBD1. Germline V lookup: CDR1 DFQATT, CDR2 SNEGSKA (reference sequence). Trimming cost V 2 bases and J 7 bases; bases outside gene matches: 8. This CDR3 spans 14 amino acids.

The V call is TRBV6-5, the J call TRBJ2-3, with D maybe TRBD1 (7 bases). CDR3 length equals 16 residues. Trimming shortened V by 2 bases and J by 0 bases, and 12 bases separated the two germline ends. Germline CDR1 is MNHEY and CDR2 is SVGAGI. The CDR3, as DNA: TGTGCCAGCAGTTACCAGCAGGGGGGCAGCACAGATACGCAGTATTTT. Protein product: CASSYQQGGSTDTQYF.

The chain carries TRBV3-1 and TRBJ2-7; the D is unclear. Trimming pared 4 bases from V and 6 bases from J, leaving 10 bases between. This CDR3 is built from 12 residues. Germline lookup yields CDR1 LGHDT and CDR2 YNNKEL (reference sequence). The CDR3 nucleotides are TGTGCCAGCAGCCTCCGGGTTTCCGAGCAGTACTTC. Its translation: CASSLRVSEQYF.

The chain employs TRBV10-3 and TRBJ2-1; D may match TRBD1 or TRBD2 (5 bases each). V dropped 5 bases and J dropped 5 bases, with 13 bases sitting between them. CDR1 is ENHRY and CDR2 is SYGVKD in the germline V gene. This CDR3 spans 14 amino acids. The CDR3 bases are TGTGCCATCAGTAACTCGGGACCCCACAATGAGCAGTTCTTC. This codes for CAISNSGPHNEQFF.

The rearrangement links TRBV5-1 to TRBJ2-7; no definite D call. This CDR3 comprises 15 residues. The germline CDR1 and CDR2 sequences are SGHRS and YFSETQ. V lost 0 bases and J lost 2, with 12 bases in between. The chain's CDR3 is CASSLDPVQTYEQYF. The CDR3 DNA reads TGCGCCAGCAGCTTGGATCCAGTTCAGACCTACGAGCAGTACTTC.

In its sample, this clonotype was seen a few times. The chain employs TRBV27 and TRBJ2-6; 10 bases match TRBD1. This CDR3 is built from 18 residues. Germline CDR1 MNHEY, CDR2 SMNVEV (reference sequence). After removal of 4 bases from V and 4 bases from J, the junction contained 10 bases not matched to a gene. The CDR3 region is CASSSIRQGAEGANVLTF. CDR3 DNA sequence: TGTGCCAGCAGTTCGATCCGACAGGGGGCGGAAGGGGCCAACGTCCTGACTTTC.

This clonotype showed up just a few times. V is TRBV5-1 and J is TRBJ1-1; tentative D call: TRBD1 (5 bases). Germline assignment: CDR1 SGHRS and CDR2 YFSETQ. CDR3 length: 13 residues. Trimming removed 5 bases from V and 0 bases from J, with 8 bases in between. CDR3 DNA sequence: TGCGCCAGCAGGGGAGGGGTGAACACTGAAGCTTTCTTT. Protein: CASRGGVNTEAFF.

V usage is TRBV12-3 or TRBV12-4 and J usage is TRBJ2-5; a possible D gene is TRBD2 (6 bases). The CDR3 consists of 14 residues. Trimming left V 6 bases short and J 5 bases short, with 16 bases between. CDR3 in amino acids: CASRGTSLSETQYF. The CDR3 DNA reads as TGTGCCAGCAGGGGGACTTCCCTTAGTGAGACCCAGTACTTC.

The chain is built from TRBV10-3 and TRBJ2-7; 8 nucleotides match TRBD1. The V gene's germline CDR1 is ENHRY and CDR2 SYGVKD. V shed 8 bases and J 2 bases; nucleotides not matched to a gene: 11. There are 15 residues in the CDR3. The CDR3 DNA sequence: TGTGCCATCGGGGTAATTGACAGGGGAGCCTACGAGCAGTACTTC. It codes for CAIGVIDRGAYEQYF.

The chain recombines TRBV10-3 with TRBJ2-1, with 10 bases identical to TRBD2. Germline CDR1 ENHRY, CDR2 SYGVKD. The CDR3 runs 18 residues. The junction had 7 bases not matched to a gene; V was cut back by 1 base and J by 1 base. The CDR3 bases are TGTGCCATCAGTGAGTTAGCGGGAGGTGCCAATTCCTACAATGAGCAGTTCTTC. Its protein product is CAISELAGGANSYNEQFF.

This clonotype was counted a few times. The V call is TRBV5-5, the J call TRBJ2-3; no reliable D call. Trimming took off 2 bases at V and 2 bases at J, with 12 bases between the two ends. Germline V CDR1 and CDR2: SGHKS, YYEKEE (reference sequence). The CDR3 is made up of 15 amino acids. The CDR3 protein is CASSFLSTITDTQYF. Here the CDR3 DNA reads TGTGCCAGCAGCTTCCTCTCTACGATCACAGATACGCAGTATTTT.